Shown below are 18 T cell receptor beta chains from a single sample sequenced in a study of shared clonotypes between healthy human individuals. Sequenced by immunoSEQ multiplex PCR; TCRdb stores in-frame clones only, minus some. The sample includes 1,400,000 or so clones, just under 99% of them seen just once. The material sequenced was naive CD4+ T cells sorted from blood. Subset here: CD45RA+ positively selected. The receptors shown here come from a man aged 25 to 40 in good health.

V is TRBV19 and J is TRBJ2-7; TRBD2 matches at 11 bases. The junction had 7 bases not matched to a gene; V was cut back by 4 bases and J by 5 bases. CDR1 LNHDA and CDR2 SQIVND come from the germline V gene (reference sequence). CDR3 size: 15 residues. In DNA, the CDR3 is TGTGCCAGTAGTAGATTAGCGGGAGGGCCCCACGAGCAGTACTTC. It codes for CASSRLAGGPHEQYF.

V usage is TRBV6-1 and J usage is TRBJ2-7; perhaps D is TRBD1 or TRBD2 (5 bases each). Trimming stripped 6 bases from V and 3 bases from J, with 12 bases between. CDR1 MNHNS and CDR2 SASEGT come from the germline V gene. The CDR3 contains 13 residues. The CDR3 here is CASRSRGSYEQYF. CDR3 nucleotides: TGTGCCAGCAGGTCCCGGGGCAGCTACGAGCAGTACTTC.

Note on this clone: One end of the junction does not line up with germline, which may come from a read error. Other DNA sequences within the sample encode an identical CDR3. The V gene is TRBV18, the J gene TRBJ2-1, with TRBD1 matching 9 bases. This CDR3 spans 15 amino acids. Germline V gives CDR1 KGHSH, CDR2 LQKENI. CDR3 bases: TGTGCCAGCTCCCCACCGGGACAGGGCTACAATGAGCAGTTCTTC. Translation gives CASSPPGQGYNEQFF.

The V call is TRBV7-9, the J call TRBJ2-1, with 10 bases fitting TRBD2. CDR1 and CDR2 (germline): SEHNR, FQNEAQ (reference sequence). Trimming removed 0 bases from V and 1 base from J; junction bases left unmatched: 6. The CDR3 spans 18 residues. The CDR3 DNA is TGTGCCAGCAGCTTAGCGCGACTAGCGGGCCCTTCCTACAATGAGCAGTTCTTC. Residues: CASSLARLAGPSYNEQFF.

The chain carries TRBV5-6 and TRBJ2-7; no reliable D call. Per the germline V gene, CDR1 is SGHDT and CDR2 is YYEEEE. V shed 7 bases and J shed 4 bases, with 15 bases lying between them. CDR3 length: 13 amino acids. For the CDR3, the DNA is TGTGCCAGCGGTAGAATGGCCGGGTACGAGCAGTACTTC. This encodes CASGRMAGYEQYF.

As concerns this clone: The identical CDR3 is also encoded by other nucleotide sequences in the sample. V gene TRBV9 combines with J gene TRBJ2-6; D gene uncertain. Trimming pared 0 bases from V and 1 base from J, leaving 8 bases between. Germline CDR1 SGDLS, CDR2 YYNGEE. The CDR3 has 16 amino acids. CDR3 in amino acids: CASSVGLLSGANVLTF. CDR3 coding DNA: TGTGCCAGCAGCGTAGGACTCCTATCTGGGGCCAACGTCCTGACTTTC.

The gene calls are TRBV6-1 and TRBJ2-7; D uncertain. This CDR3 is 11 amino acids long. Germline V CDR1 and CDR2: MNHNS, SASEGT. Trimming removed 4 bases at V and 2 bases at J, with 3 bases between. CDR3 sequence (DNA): TGTGCCAGCAGTGCCACCTACGAGCAGTACTTC. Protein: CASSATYEQYF.

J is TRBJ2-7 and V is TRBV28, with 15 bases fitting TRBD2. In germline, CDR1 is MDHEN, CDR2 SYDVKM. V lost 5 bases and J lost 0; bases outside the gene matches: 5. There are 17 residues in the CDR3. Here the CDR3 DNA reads TGTGCCAGCAGTACCGGGACTAGCGGGAGGCCCTCCTACGAGCAGTACTTC. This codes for CASSTGTSGRPSYEQYF.

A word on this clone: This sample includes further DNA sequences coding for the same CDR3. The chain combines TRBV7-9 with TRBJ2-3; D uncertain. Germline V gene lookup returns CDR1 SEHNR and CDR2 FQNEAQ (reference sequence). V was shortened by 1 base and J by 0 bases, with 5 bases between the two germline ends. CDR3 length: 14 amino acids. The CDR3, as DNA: TGTGCCAGCAGCTTAGGTCGAAGCACAGATACGCAGTATTTT. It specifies CASSLGRSTDTQYF.

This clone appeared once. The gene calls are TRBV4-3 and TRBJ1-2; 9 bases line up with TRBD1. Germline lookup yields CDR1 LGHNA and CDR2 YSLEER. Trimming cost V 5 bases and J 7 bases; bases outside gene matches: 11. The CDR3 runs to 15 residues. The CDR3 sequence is CASSEATGGNGGYTF. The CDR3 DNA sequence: TGCGCCAGCAGCGAAGCGACAGGGGGTAACGGTGGCTACACCTTC.

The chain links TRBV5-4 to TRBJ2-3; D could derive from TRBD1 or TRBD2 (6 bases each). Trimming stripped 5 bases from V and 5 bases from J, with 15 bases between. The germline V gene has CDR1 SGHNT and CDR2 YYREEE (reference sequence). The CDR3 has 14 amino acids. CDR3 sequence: CASRRGAEGDTQYF. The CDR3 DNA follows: TGTGCCAGCAGAAGGGGGGCGGAGGGAGATACGCAGTATTTT.

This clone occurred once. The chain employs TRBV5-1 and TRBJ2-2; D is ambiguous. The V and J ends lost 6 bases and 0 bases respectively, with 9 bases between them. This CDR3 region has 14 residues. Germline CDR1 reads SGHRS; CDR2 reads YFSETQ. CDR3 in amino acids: CASTDIANTGELFF. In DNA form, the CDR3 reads TGCGCCAGCACCGACATCGCGAACACCGGGGAGCTGTTTTTT.

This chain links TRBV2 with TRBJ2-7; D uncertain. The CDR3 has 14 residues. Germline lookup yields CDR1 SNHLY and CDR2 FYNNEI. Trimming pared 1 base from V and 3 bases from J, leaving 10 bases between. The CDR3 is CASSEVRLNYEQYF. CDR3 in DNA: TGTGCCAGCAGTGAAGTCCGACTGAACTACGAGCAGTACTTC.

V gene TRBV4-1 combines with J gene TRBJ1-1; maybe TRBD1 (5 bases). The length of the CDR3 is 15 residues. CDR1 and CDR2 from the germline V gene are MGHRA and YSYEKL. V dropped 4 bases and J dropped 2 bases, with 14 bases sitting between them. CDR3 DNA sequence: TGCGCCAGCAGCCGAGTCCCCGACAGCAACACTGAAGCTTTCTTT. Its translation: CASSRVPDSNTEAFF.

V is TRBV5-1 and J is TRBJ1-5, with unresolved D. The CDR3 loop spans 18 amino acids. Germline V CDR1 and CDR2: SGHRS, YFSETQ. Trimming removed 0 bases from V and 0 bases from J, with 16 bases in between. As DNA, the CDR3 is TGCGCCAGCAGCTTGGGTAGCAGCGGCCCAAATAGCAATCAGCCCCAGCATTTT. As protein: CASSLGSSGPNSNQPQHF.

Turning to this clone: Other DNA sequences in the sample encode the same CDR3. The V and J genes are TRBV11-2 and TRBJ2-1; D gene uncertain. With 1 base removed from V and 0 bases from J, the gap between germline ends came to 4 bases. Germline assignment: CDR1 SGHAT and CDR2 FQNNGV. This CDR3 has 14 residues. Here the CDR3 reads CASSLASSYNEQFF. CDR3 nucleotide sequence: TGTGCCAGCAGCTTAGCAAGCTCCTACAATGAGCAGTTCTTC.

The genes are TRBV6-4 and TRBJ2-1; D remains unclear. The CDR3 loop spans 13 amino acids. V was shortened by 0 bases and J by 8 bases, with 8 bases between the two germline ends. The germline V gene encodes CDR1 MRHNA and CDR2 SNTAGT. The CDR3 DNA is TGTGCCAGCAGTGACTCGTGGTCGCATGAGCAGTTCTTC. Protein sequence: CASSDSWSHEQFF.

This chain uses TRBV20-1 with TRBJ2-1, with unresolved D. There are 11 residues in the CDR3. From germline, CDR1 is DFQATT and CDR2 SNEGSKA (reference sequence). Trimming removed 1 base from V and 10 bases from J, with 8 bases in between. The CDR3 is CSARVRFEQFF. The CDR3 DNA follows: TGCAGTGCTAGAGTGAGGTTCGAGCAGTTCTTC.